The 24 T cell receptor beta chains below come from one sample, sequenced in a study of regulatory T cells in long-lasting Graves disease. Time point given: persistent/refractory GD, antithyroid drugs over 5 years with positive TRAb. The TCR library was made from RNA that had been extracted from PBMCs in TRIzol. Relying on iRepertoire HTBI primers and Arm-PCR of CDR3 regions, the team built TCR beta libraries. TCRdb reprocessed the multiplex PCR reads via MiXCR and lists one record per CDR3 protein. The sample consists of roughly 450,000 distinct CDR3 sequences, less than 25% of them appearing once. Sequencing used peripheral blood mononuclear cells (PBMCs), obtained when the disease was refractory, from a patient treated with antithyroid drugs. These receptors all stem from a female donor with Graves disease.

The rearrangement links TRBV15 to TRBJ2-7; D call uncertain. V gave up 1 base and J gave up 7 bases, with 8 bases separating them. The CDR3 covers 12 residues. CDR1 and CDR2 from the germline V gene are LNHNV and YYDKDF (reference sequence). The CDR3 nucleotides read TGTGCCACCAGCAGAGTGGGGTCAGAGCAGTACTTC. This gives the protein CATSRVGSEQYF.

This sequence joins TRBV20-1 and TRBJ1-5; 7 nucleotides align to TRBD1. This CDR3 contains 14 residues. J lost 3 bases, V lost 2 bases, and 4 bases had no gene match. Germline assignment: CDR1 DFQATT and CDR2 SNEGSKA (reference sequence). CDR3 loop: CSARRGQVNQPQHF. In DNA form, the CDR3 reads TGCAGTGCTAGACGTGGACAGGTCAATCAGCCCCAGCATTTT.

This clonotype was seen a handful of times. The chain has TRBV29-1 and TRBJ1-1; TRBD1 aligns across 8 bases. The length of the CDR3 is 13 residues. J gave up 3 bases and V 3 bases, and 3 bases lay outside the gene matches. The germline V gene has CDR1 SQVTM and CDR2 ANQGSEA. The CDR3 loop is CSVEGQDHTEAFF. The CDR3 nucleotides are TGCAGCGTTGAGGGACAGGACCACACTGAAGCTTTCTTT.

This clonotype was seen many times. The CDR3 coding sequence is TGTGCCAGCAGTTTTCAGGGTCTGCCAGGAGCCTACGAGCAGTACTTC. This sequence encodes CASSFQGLPGAYEQYF. This sequence joins TRBV28 and TRBJ2-7; tentatively, D is TRBD1 (5 bases). With 3 bases removed from V and 2 bases from J, the gap between germline ends came to 17 bases. This CDR3 comprises 16 residues. Germline values: CDR1 MDHEN, CDR2 SYDVKM.

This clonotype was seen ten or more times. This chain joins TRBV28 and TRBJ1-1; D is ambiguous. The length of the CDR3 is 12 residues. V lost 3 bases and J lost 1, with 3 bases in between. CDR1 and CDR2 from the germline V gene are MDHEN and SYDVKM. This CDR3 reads CASSFPNTEAFF. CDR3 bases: TGTGCCAGCAGTTTCCCGAACACTGAAGCTTTCTTT.

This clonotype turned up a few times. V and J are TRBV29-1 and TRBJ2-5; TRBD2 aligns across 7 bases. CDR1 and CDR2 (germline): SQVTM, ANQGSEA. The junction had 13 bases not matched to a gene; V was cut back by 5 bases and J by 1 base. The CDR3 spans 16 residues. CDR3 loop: CSVLPGGRAVQETQYF. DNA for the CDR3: TGCAGCGTTCTGCCAGGAGGGAGGGCAGTCCAAGAGACCCAGTACTTC. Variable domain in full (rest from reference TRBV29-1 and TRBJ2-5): SAVISQKPSRDICQRGTSLTIQCQVDSQVTMMFWYRQQPGQSLTLIATANQGSEATYESGFVIDKFPISRPNLTFSTLTVSNMSPEDSSIYLCSVLPGGRAVQETQYFGPGTRLLVL.

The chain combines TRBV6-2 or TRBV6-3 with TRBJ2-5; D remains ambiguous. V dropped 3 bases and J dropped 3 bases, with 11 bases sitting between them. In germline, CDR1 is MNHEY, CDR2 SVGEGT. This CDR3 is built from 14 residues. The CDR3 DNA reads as TGTGCCAGCAGTTATCAAGTCCCGAAAGAGACCCAGTACTTC. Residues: CASSYQVPKETQYF.

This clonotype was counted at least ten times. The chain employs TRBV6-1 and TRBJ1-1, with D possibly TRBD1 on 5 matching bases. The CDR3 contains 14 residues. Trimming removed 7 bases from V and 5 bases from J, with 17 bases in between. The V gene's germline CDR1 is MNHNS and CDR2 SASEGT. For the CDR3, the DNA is TGTGCCAGCATCCAGGGATTGAGGGAAACTGAAGCTTTCTTT. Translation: CASIQGLRETEAFF.

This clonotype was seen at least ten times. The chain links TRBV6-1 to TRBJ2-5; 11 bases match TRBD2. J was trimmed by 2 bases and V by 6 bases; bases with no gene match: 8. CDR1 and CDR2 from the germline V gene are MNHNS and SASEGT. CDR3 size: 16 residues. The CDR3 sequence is CASSQTGTSGQETQYF. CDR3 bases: TGTGCCAGCAGCCAAACGGGGACTAGCGGACAAGAGACCCAGTACTTC.

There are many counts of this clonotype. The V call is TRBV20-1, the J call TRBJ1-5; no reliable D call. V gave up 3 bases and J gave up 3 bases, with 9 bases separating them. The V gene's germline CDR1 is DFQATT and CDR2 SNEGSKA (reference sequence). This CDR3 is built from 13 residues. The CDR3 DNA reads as TGCAGTGCTAGTGAGGGCCCCAATCAGCCCCAGCATTTT. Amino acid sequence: CSASEGPNQPQHF.

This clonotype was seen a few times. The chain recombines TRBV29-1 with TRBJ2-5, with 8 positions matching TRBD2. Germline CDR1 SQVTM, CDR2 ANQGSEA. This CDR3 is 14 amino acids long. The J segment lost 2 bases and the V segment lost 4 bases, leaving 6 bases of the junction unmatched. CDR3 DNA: TGCAGCGTTGCCCCCGGGACTAGTCAAGAGACCCAGTACTTC. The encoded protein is CSVAPGTSQETQYF.

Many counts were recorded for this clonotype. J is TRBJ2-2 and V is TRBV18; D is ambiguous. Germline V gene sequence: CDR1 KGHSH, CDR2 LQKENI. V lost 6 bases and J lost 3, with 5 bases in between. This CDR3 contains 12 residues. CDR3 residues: CASSRYTGELFF. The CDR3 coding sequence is TGTGCCAGCTCTAGGTACACCGGGGAGCTGTTTTTT.

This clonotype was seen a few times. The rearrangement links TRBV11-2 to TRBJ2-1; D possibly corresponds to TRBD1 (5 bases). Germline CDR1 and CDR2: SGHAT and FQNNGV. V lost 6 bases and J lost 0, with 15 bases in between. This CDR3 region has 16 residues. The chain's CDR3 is CASSQGVGSSYNEQFF. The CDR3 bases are TGTGCCAGCAGTCAAGGGGTTGGTAGCTCCTACAATGAGCAGTTCTTC.

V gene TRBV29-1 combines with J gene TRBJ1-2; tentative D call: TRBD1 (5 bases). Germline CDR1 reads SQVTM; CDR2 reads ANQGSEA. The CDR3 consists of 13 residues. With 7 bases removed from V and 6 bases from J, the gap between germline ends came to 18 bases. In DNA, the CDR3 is TGCAGCGCCTCAGGGAGAAACAAGAATGGCTACACCTTC. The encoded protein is CSASGRNKNGYTF.

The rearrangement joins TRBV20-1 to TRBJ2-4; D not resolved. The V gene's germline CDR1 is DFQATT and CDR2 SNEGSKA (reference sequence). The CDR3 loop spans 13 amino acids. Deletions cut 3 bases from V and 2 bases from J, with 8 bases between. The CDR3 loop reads CSARAATKNIQYF. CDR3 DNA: TGCAGTGCTAGGGCTGCGACCAAAAACATTCAGTACTTC.

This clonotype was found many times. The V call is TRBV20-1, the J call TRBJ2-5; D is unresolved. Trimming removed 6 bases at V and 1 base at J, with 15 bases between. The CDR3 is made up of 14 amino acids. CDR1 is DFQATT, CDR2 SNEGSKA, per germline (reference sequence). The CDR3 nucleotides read TGCAGTGCCCTATACGCCGATACCCAAGAGACCCAGTACTTC. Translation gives CSALYADTQETQYF.

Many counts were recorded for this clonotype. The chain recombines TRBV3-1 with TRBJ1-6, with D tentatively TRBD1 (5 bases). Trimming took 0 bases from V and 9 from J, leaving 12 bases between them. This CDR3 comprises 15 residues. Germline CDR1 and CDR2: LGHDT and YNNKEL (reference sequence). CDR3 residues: CASSQEAGRVSPLHF. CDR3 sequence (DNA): TGTGCCAGCAGCCAAGAGGCAGGGAGGGTTTCACCCCTCCACTTT.

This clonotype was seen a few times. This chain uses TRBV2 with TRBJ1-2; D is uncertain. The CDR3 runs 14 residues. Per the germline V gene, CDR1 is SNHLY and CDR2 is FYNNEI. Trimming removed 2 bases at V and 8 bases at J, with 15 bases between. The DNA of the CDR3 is TGTGCCAGCAGTGAATTTTTAAAGCAGAACGGCTACACCTTC. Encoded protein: CASSEFLKQNGYTF.

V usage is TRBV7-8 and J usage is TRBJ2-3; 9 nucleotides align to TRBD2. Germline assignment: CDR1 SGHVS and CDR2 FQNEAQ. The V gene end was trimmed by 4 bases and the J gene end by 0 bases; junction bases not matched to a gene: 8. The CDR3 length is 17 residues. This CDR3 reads CASSSIAGELSTDTQYF. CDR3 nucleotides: TGTGCCAGCAGCTCAATAGCGGGAGAGTTGAGCACAGATACGCAGTATTTT. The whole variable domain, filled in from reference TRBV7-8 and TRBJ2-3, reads GAGVSQSPRYKVAKRGQDVALRCDPISGHVSLFWYQQALGQGPEFLTYFQNEAQLDKSGLPSDRFFAERPEGSVSTLKIQRTQQEDSAVYLCASSSIAGELSTDTQYFGPGTRLTVL.

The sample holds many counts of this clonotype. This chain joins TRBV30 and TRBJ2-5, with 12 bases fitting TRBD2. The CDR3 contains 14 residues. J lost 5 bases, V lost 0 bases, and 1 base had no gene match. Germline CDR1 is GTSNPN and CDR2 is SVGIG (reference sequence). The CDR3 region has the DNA TGTGCCTGGAGTGTACTAGCGGGAGGTGAGACCCAGTACTTC. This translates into CAWSVLAGGETQYF.

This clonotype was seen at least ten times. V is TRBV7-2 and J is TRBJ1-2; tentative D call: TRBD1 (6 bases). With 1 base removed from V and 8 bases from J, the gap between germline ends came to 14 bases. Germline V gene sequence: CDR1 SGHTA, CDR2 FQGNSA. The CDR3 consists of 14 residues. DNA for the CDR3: TGTGCCAGCAGCTTAGACAGGGTCGAGTTGGGCTACACCTTC. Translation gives CASSLDRVELGYTF.

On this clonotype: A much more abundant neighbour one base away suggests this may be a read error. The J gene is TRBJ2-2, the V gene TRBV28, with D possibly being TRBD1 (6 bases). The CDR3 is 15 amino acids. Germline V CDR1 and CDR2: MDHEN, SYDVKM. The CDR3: CASNNQGRYTGELLF. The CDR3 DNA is TGTGCCAGCAATAATCAGGGGCGATACACCGGGGAGCTGCTTTTT.

The CDR3 is CASSQPPRAGELFF. As DNA, the CDR3 is TGTGCCAGCAGCCAACCCCCGCGGGCAGGGGAGCTGTTTTTT. V and J are TRBV11-2 and TRBJ2-2; D perhaps matches TRBD2 (5 bases). Looked up from germline, CDR1 is SGHAT and CDR2 is FQNNGV. Between the trimmed V and J ends, which lost 5 bases and 8 bases, there was a span of 15 bases. This CDR3 has 14 residues.

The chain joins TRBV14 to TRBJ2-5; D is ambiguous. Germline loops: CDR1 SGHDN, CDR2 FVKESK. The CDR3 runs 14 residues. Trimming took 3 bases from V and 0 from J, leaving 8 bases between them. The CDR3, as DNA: TGTGCCAGCAGCCAGTTGTCTTACCAAGAGACCCAGTACTTC. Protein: CASSQLSYQETQYF.